The 25 T cell receptor beta chains below come from one sample, sequenced in a study of blood T cell repertoires in COVID-19. Clones were sequenced by immunoSEQ multiplex PCR, and TCRdb holds only the in-frame ones, with some missing. Among around 310,000 clones listed, around 92% were seen once. Sequencing input: PBMCs or T cells enriched from blood (not recorded which). The receptors stem from a woman aged 25 to 45 who had recovered from COVID-19.

The chain carries TRBV28 and TRBJ1-1; a possible D gene is TRBD1 (5 bases). Germline V lookup: CDR1 MDHEN, CDR2 SYDVKM. V was shortened by 7 bases and J by 1 base, with 10 bases between the two germline ends. CDR3 length equals 13 residues. CDR3 nucleotides: TGTGCCAGCACCGTAACAGGGAACACTGAAGCTTTCTTT. It encodes CASTVTGNTEAFF.

V and J are TRBV11-2 and TRBJ2-1; 10 bases map to TRBD2. CDR3 size: 16 residues. V shed 5 bases and J 8 bases; nucleotides not matched to a gene: 12. Germline V gives CDR1 SGHAT, CDR2 FQNNGV. The CDR3 spells CASSAEVEGTSDEQFF. The CDR3 DNA is TGTGCCAGCAGCGCCGAGGTTGAAGGGACTAGCGATGAGCAGTTCTTC.

This chain links TRBV19 with TRBJ1-4, with TRBD1 identical over 7 bases. V was pared by 8 bases and J by 0 bases, with 6 bases of the junction left unmatched. This CDR3 has 15 residues. In germline, CDR1 is LNHDA, CDR2 SQIVND (reference sequence). The CDR3 region is CASRDRPATNEKLFF. The DNA of the CDR3 is TGTGCCAGTCGGGACAGACCTGCAACTAATGAAAAACTGTTTTTT.

The chain carries TRBV9 and TRBJ2-3; TRBD2 aligns across 7 bases. The CDR3 consists of 16 residues. The V segment lost 0 bases and the J segment 7 bases; nucleotides outside the gene matches: 11. Germline V gene lookup returns CDR1 SGDLS and CDR2 YYNGEE. The CDR3 DNA reads as TGTGCCAGCAGCGTAGGGGGAGGGAAGAGCAAAAATACGCAGTATTTT. Translation: CASSVGGGKSKNTQYF.

This chain connects TRBV27 to TRBJ2-2; D call uncertain. The CDR3 loop spans 15 amino acids. Germline-derived CDR1 and CDR2 are MNHEY and SMNVEV (reference sequence). Trimming pared 6 bases from V and 0 bases from J, leaving 11 bases between. The CDR3 spells CASRLYSSNTGELFF. In DNA form, the CDR3 reads TGTGCCAGCAGATTGTATTCGTCGAACACCGGGGAGCTGTTTTTT.

The chain links TRBV19 to TRBJ2-1; TRBD1 aligns across 9 bases. The V gene's germline CDR1 is LNHDA and CDR2 SQIVND (reference sequence). The J segment lost 9 bases and the V segment lost 7 bases, leaving 10 bases of the junction unmatched. The CDR3 is 14 residues long. Here the CDR3 reads CASKSHRGRVEQFF. CDR3 DNA: TGTGCCAGTAAATCACACAGGGGGCGAGTTGAGCAGTTCTTC.

The V gene is TRBV7-2, the J gene TRBJ2-2; 12 bases are a match to TRBD2. The CDR3 totals 18 residues. V lost 2 bases, J lost 3 bases, and 7 bases stayed unmatched. Germline CDR1 is SGHTA and CDR2 is FQGNSA. This CDR3 reads CASSLKMLAGGYTGELFF. The CDR3 nucleotides read TGTGCCAGCAGCTTAAAGATGCTAGCGGGAGGGTACACCGGGGAGCTGTTTTTT.

This chain uses TRBV25-1 with TRBJ1-1; D gene ambiguous. Germline V gene data show CDR1 as MGHDK and CDR2 as SYGVNS. V dropped 1 base and J dropped 10 bases, with 16 bases sitting between them. The CDR3 length is 14 residues. The CDR3 bases are TGTGCCAGCAGTGAATTTAACTCGGGTGAGAGAGCTTTCTTT. This translates into CASSEFNSGERAFF.

The chain has TRBV9 and TRBJ1-1; a weak D match, TRBD1 (5 bases). Germline-derived CDR1 and CDR2 are SGDLS and YYNGEE. The V end lost 3 bases, the J end lost 0 bases, and 15 bases lay between the germline ends. CDR3 length equals 16 residues. As DNA, the CDR3 is TGTGCCAGCAGCGGTGGACAAACCCCGATGAACACTGAAGCTTTCTTT. This gives the protein CASSGGQTPMNTEAFF.

This chain joins TRBV18 and TRBJ2-2, with D possibly TRBD2 on 5 matching bases. Trimming stripped 2 bases from V and 1 base from J, with 8 bases between. Germline V gene sequence: CDR1 KGHSH, CDR2 LQKENI. This CDR3 is 15 amino acids long. For the CDR3, the DNA is TGTGCCAGCTCACCAGTCCGGGAGAACACCGGGGAGCTGTTTTTT. Residues: CASSPVRENTGELFF.

The chain recombines TRBV7-9 with TRBJ1-2, with 10 bases identical to TRBD1. The CDR3 loop spans 15 amino acids. J was trimmed by 8 bases and V by 5 bases; bases with no gene match: 11. Germline CDR1 is SEHNR and CDR2 is FQNEAQ (reference sequence). In DNA, the CDR3 is TGTGCCAGCAGCGGATCCGGGACAGGGGAGGAGGGCTACACCTTC. This translates into CASSGSGTGEEGYTF.

Only one count was recorded for this clone. The V gene is TRBV7-6, the J gene TRBJ1-4, with TRBD1 matching over 9 bases. The V and J ends lost 5 bases and 8 bases, in that order; junction bases with no gene match: 9. CDR1 SGHVS and CDR2 FNYEAQ come from the germline V gene. The CDR3 spans 15 residues. In nucleotides, the CDR3 is TGTGCCAGCAGCGAAAACCGGGACAGGGTCGAAAAACTGTTTTTT. Translated, it gives CASSENRDRVEKLFF. Drawing the rest from reference TRBV7-6 and TRBJ1-4, the complete variable domain is GAGVSQSPRYKVTKRGQDVALRCDPISGHVSLYWYRQALGQGPEFLTYFNYEAQQDKSGLPNDRFSAERPEGSISTLTIQRTEQRDSAMYRCASSENRDRVEKLFFGSGTQLSVL.

The chain has TRBV11-2 and TRBJ2-1, with D unresolved. The germline gives CDR1 SGHAT, CDR2 FQNNGV. V lost 5 bases to trimming and J lost 6 bases, with 20 bases between them. The CDR3 loop spans 16 amino acids. The CDR3 spells CASSPPQVISANEQFF. CDR3 sequence (DNA): TGTGCCAGCAGCCCCCCCCAGGTAATCTCAGCCAATGAGCAGTTCTTC.

V and J are TRBV7-2 and TRBJ2-3, with a tentative D call TRBD1 (6 bases). Germline V lookup: CDR1 SGHTA, CDR2 FQGNSA. This CDR3 has 13 amino acids. V was shortened by 4 bases and J by 5 bases, with 10 bases between the two germline ends. The CDR3, as DNA: TGTGCCAGCAGCTCAAAACAGGGAGATACGCAGTATTTT. It translates to CASSSKQGDTQYF.

This chain uses TRBV6-5 with TRBJ1-6; 7 bases match TRBD1. The germline V gene has CDR1 MNHEY and CDR2 SVGAGI. The V segment lost 9 bases and the J segment 10 bases; nucleotides outside the gene matches: 15. This CDR3 is 15 amino acids long. The CDR3 DNA is TGTGCCAGTAACCTCGGACAGGAAGCGAAATCACCCCTCCACTTT. This encodes CASNLGQEAKSPLHF.

This chain connects TRBV18 to TRBJ1-6; 8 nucleotides agree with TRBD1. The CDR3 length is 17 residues. V lost 4 bases to trimming and J lost 4 bases; unmatched junction nucleotides: 9. The V gene's germline CDR1 is KGHSH and CDR2 LQKENI. CDR3 nucleotides: TGTGCCAGCTCACTTTCGACAGGGACAGGTTATAATTCACCCCTCCACTTT. Amino acids: CASSLSTGTGYNSPLHF.

The rearrangement uses TRBV6-5 and TRBJ1-1; D possibly corresponds to TRBD1 (5 bases). V lost 0 bases to trimming and J lost 3 bases, with 11 bases between them. The germline V gene encodes CDR1 MNHEY and CDR2 SVGAGI. There are 15 residues in the CDR3. As DNA, the CDR3 is TGTGCCAGCAGTTACTCAAGCTTGACAGACACTGAAGCTTTCTTT. Translation gives CASSYSSLTDTEAFF.

This clone was detected once. The J gene is TRBJ2-1, the V gene TRBV19, with D maybe TRBD2 (8 bases). Trimming shortened V by 10 bases and J by 8 bases, and 24 bases separated the two germline ends. CDR1 LNHDA and CDR2 SQIVND come from the germline V gene (reference sequence). The CDR3 covers 15 residues. CDR3 sequence (DNA): TGTGCCACAGGGGGTAGGGCGGGAGGCAGACATGAGCAGTTCTTC. Amino acid sequence: CATGGRAGGRHEQFF.

The chain has TRBV14 and TRBJ2-3, with a possible D match to TRBD2 (5 bases). The germline gives CDR1 SGHDN, CDR2 FVKESK. The V gene lost 5 bases and the J gene lost 0 bases, with 21 bases spanning the gap. CDR3 size: 18 residues. CDR3 DNA sequence: TGTGCCAGCAGCACAAGGACTGTTAGCGAATCTAGCACAGATACGCAGTATTTT. Its protein product is CASSTRTVSESSTDTQYF.

The chain uses TRBV5-5 and TRBJ2-7; D ambiguous. The CDR3 covers 12 residues. Trimming took off 4 bases at V and 7 bases at J, with 12 bases between the two ends. The germline CDR1 and CDR2 sequences are SGHKS and YYEKEE (reference sequence). The CDR3 here is CASSEVGGEQYF. The CDR3 DNA follows: TGTGCCAGCAGCGAGGTGGGTGGGGAGCAGTACTTC.

This clone has only one observation. The chain links TRBV19 to TRBJ2-1; D ambiguous. The CDR3 covers 12 residues. The V gene lost 10 bases and the J gene lost 5 bases, with 12 bases spanning the gap. Germline lookup yields CDR1 LNHDA and CDR2 SQIVND (reference sequence). In nucleotides, the CDR3 is TGTGCCACCGAGGTCACCCACAATGAGCAGTTCTTC. Encoded protein: CATEVTHNEQFF.

This chain uses TRBV5-1 with TRBJ1-4, with 7 bases that match TRBD1. With 4 bases clipped from V and 5 bases from J, the junction kept 5 bases outside the gene matches. Germline V gives CDR1 SGHRS, CDR2 YFSETQ. The CDR3 covers 14 residues. This CDR3 reads CASSQGTANEKLFF. The CDR3 DNA is TGCGCCAGCAGCCAGGGGACAGCAAATGAAAAACTGTTTTTT.

The chain uses TRBV30 and TRBJ2-1; D is possibly TRBD1 (5 bases). V lost 4 bases and J lost 4, with 14 bases in between. CDR3 length: 14 amino acids. Germline V CDR1 and CDR2: GTSNPN, SVGIG (reference sequence). In DNA, the CDR3 is TGTGCCTGGAACAACTTGGGGCTATACAATGAGCAGTTCTTC. Protein: CAWNNLGLYNEQFF. Looking up the rest from reference TRBV30 and TRBJ2-1 gives the full variable domain: SQTIHQWPATLVQPVGSPLSLECTVEGTSNPNLYWYRQAAGRGLQLLFYSVGIGQISSEVPQNLSASRPQDRQFILSSKKLLLSDSGFYLCAWNNLGLYNEQFFGPGTRLTVL.

This clone was counted between two and nine times. The chain is built from TRBV18 and TRBJ2-7; D not certain. The V gene's germline CDR1 is KGHSH and CDR2 LQKENI. Trimming took 1 base from V and 5 from J, leaving 9 bases between them. This CDR3 comprises 13 residues. The CDR3, as DNA: TGTGCCAGCTCACCACTATCAGTTAACGAGCAGTACTTC. Protein: CASSPLSVNEQYF.

The J gene is TRBJ2-5, the V gene TRBV5-1; TRBD2 agrees at 9 bases. CDR1 and CDR2 (germline): SGHRS, YFSETQ. This CDR3 region has 16 residues. V lost 1 base to trimming and J lost 0 bases; unmatched junction nucleotides: 4. The CDR3 sequence: CASSLIASGDQETQYF. CDR3 coding DNA: TGCGCCAGCAGCTTGATCGCTAGCGGGGACCAAGAGACCCAGTACTTC.